These 12 T cell receptor beta chains came from one sample sequenced in a study of T cell responses to AZD1222 COVID-19 vaccine. Profiling relied on immunoSEQ multiplex PCR, and the TCRdb table lists in-frame clones only, not all of them. The sample yields about 150,000 clones, 75% to 90% seen once. Sequences were derived from peripheral blood, sampled on day 0 of AZD1222 vaccination. The receptors were sampled from an adult in good health.

The J gene is TRBJ2-7, the V gene TRBV7-2; 10 nucleotides match TRBD2. The ends lost 5 bases at V and 6 bases at J; junction bases unmatched: 10. CDR3 length equals 15 residues. The germline CDR1 and CDR2 sequences are SGHTA and FQGNSA. The CDR3 DNA sequence: TGTGCCAGCAGCATAGAAAGCGGGGGGGCGGTCGAGCAGTACTTC. Translating it yields CASSIESGGAVEQYF.

This clone was picked up one time. The rearrangement uses TRBV5-1 and TRBJ2-5, with 8 positions matching TRBD1. With 4 bases clipped from V and 4 bases from J, the junction kept 3 bases outside the gene matches. Germline CDR1 and CDR2: SGHRS and YFSETQ. This CDR3 spans 13 amino acids. DNA for the CDR3: TGCGCCAGCAGCGGGACAGGCTTAGAGACCCAGTACTTC. Protein sequence: CASSGTGLETQYF.

V usage is TRBV6-2 or TRBV6-3 and J usage is TRBJ2-7; no firm D call. The CDR3 totals 14 residues. V gave up 0 bases and J gave up 3 bases, with 9 bases separating them. Germline V CDR1 and CDR2: MNHEY, SVGEGT. The CDR3 loop reads CASSYSAGSYEQYV. The CDR3 DNA is TGTGCCAGCAGTTACTCGGCAGGAAGCTACGAGCAGTACGTC.

The rearrangement joins TRBV28 to TRBJ2-1; the D gene is possibly TRBD2 (6 bases). Germline-derived CDR1 and CDR2 are MDHEN and SYDVKM. V was pared by 3 bases and J by 12 bases, with 9 bases between. The CDR3 is made up of 11 amino acids. CDR3 protein: CASSLGGGQFF. CDR3 in DNA: TGTGCCAGCAGTTTGGGGGGAGGGCAGTTCTTC.

CDR3 in DNA: TGCGCCAGCCGTGGACTCCGGAACACTGAAGCTTTCTTT. Protein sequence: CASRGLRNTEAFF. The chain combines TRBV10-2 with TRBJ1-1; no clear D. Germline CDR1 WSHSY, CDR2 SAAADI. CDR3 size: 13 residues. Trimming removed 8 bases at V and 1 base at J, with 11 bases between.

V usage is TRBV29-1 and J usage is TRBJ1-4; TRBD1 might be the D (5 bases). The CDR3 length is 14 residues. V was clipped by 6 bases and J by 7 bases, with 18 bases between them. The germline V gene has CDR1 SQVTM and CDR2 ANQGSEA. DNA of the CDR3: TGCAGCGTCATGAAGGGGAGGGGTAGTGAAAAACTGTTTTTT. Amino acid sequence: CSVMKGRGSEKLFF.

The chain links TRBV3-1 (or the pseudogene TRBV3-2) to TRBJ2-7; maybe TRBD1 (6 bases). Germline CDR1 and CDR2: LGHDT and YNNKEL (reference sequence). V shed 4 bases and J shed 4 bases, with 11 bases lying between them. The CDR3 extends over 13 amino acids. The CDR3 region has the DNA TGTGCCAGCAGCCTATTACAGGGTTACGAGCAGTACTTC. It yields the protein CASSLLQGYEQYF.

This clone has a single count. The genes are TRBV9 and TRBJ2-1, with D tentatively TRBD2 (6 bases). Germline V lookup: CDR1 SGDLS, CDR2 YYNGEE. The CDR3 has 14 residues. Trimming removed 3 bases from V and 0 bases from J, with 7 bases in between. This CDR3 reads CASSATSSYNEQFF. The CDR3 nucleotides are TGTGCCAGCAGCGCGACTAGCTCCTACAATGAGCAGTTCTTC.

This sequence joins TRBV7-2 and TRBJ2-5, with 7 nucleotides matching TRBD2. Germline loops: CDR1 SGHTA, CDR2 FQGNSA. The CDR3 length is 15 residues. The J segment lost 5 bases and the V segment lost 6 bases, leaving 12 bases of the junction unmatched. The CDR3 here is CASSETVGRLETQYF. The CDR3 DNA is TGTGCCAGCAGTGAGACAGTCGGGAGGTTGGAGACCCAGTACTTC.

The chain carries TRBV7-9 and TRBJ1-2, with unresolved D. The CDR3 contains 13 residues. Trimming left V 3 bases short and J 2 bases short, with 7 bases between. Germline V gives CDR1 SEHNR, CDR2 FQNEAQ (reference sequence). The DNA of the CDR3 is TGTGCCAGCAGCTTCCCGGTAAACTATGGCTACACCTTC. Its translation: CASSFPVNYGYTF.

This clone was seen only a few times. J is TRBJ1-6 and V is TRBV28; TRBD1 matches 9 bases. From germline, CDR1 is MDHEN and CDR2 SYDVKM. The CDR3 loop spans 15 amino acids. V shed 6 bases, J shed 6 bases, and the junction held 6 bases outside the gene matches. CDR3 residues: CASSSGTGRNSPLHF. Written as DNA, the CDR3 is TGTGCCAGCAGCTCCGGGACAGGGCGTAATTCACCCCTCCACTTT.

This clone was picked up one time. The chain has TRBV9 and TRBJ1-4; D is undetermined. The CDR3 covers 13 residues. V was shortened by 3 bases and J by 2 bases, with 5 bases between the two germline ends. Germline loops: CDR1 SGDLS, CDR2 YYNGEE. This CDR3 is CASSGDTNEKLFF. In nucleotides, the CDR3 is TGTGCCAGCAGCGGAGATACTAATGAAAAACTGTTTTTT.